Each of the 12 T cell receptor beta chains below was sequenced from the same sample in a study of blood T cell repertoires in COVID-19. The assay was immunoSEQ multiplex PCR, and TCRdb's table has in-frame clones only and misses some. The table records over 200,000 clones, 85% to 90% of them present only once. The sequencing input was peripheral blood. The receptors were sampled from a man in his thirties or forties with COVID-19, enrolled during active disease.

A single count supports this clone. The genes are TRBV24-1 and TRBJ2-3; 11 bases line up with TRBD1. Germline V CDR1 and CDR2: KGHDR, SFDVKD. V lost 0 bases to trimming and J lost 2 bases; unmatched junction nucleotides: 12. The CDR3 spans 20 residues. The CDR3 DNA is TGTGCCACCAGTGATTTGGGTGGACAGGGGGCGCGACTTTCCACAGATACGCAGTATTTT. It specifies CATSDLGGQGARLSTDTQYF.

V and J are TRBV11-2 and TRBJ1-4, with 10 bases matching TRBD1. Germline loops: CDR1 SGHAT, CDR2 FQNNGV. This CDR3 spans 17 amino acids. V lost 5 bases and J lost 1; bases outside the gene matches: 7. CDR3 nucleotide sequence: TGTGCCAGCAGCACTTACCGGACAGGGGGAACTAATGAAAAACTGTTTTTT. Its protein is CASSTYRTGGTNEKLFF.

The gene calls are TRBV7-3 and TRBJ2-3; TRBD2 agrees at 8 bases. The CDR3 is 17 amino acids. The J segment lost 5 bases and the V segment lost 5 bases, leaving 15 bases of the junction unmatched. Germline CDR1 and CDR2: SGHTA and FQGTGA. The CDR3 region is CASSQLGVAGSVDTQYF. CDR3 nucleotides: TGTGCCAGCAGCCAGCTCGGAGTAGCGGGATCGGTAGATACGCAGTATTTT.

The chain uses TRBV18 and TRBJ1-3; D might be TRBD1 (5 bases). Trimming pared 3 bases from V and 2 bases from J, leaving 11 bases between. The germline gives CDR1 KGHSH, CDR2 LQKENI. There are 15 residues in the CDR3. CDR3 in DNA: TGTGCCAGCTCACCCAGGGAAGTACCTGGAAACACCATATATTTT. It is translated as CASSPREVPGNTIYF.

V and J are TRBV5-1 and TRBJ2-7, with 9 bases lining up with TRBD2. The CDR3 loop spans 15 amino acids. The ends lost 4 bases at V and 5 bases at J; junction bases unmatched: 10. Germline V lookup: CDR1 SGHRS, CDR2 YFSETQ. DNA of the CDR3: TGCGCCAGCAGCCGAACCGGGACTAGCAGGGACGAGCAGTACTTC. Translating it yields CASSRTGTSRDEQYF.

This rearrangement joins TRBV19 to TRBJ1-2, with 9 bases fitting TRBD1. The ends lost 3 bases at V and 8 bases at J; junction bases unmatched: 7. Germline CDR1 reads LNHDA; CDR2 reads SQIVND (reference sequence). The CDR3 has 14 amino acids. CDR3 protein: CASSITGGAAGYTF. CDR3 DNA: TGTGCCAGTAGTATTACAGGGGGCGCGGCCGGCTACACCTTC.

The V and J genes are TRBV5-4 and TRBJ1-2, with 9 bases identical to TRBD1. CDR3 length: 14 residues. Unmatched junction bases numbered 5, after V lost 1 base and J lost 7 bases. Germline CDR1 is SGHNT and CDR2 is YYREEE (reference sequence). This CDR3 reads CASSLPGQGTGYTF. The DNA of the CDR3 is TGTGCCAGCAGCTTGCCGGGACAGGGTACTGGCTACACCTTC.

This rearrangement joins TRBV28 to TRBJ1-4; 7 positions agree with TRBD1. The CDR3 runs 15 residues. V lost 6 bases to trimming and J lost 5 bases; unmatched junction nucleotides: 9. The germline V gene has CDR1 MDHEN and CDR2 SYDVKM. The CDR3 loop reads CASRAATGVNEKLFF. CDR3 nucleotide sequence: TGTGCCAGCAGGGCCGCCACAGGGGTGAATGAAAAACTGTTTTTT. Full variable domain (rest looked up from reference TRBV28 and TRBJ1-4): DVKVTQSSRYLVKRTGEKVFLECVQDMDHENMFWYRQDPGLGLRLIYFSYDVKMKEKGDIPEGYSVSREKKERFSLILESASTNQTSMYLCASRAATGVNEKLFFGSGTQLSVL.

The V and J genes are TRBV4-2 and TRBJ1-1; unclear D gene. V lost 4 bases to trimming and J lost 3 bases, with 9 bases between them. CDR3 length: 13 residues. The germline gives CDR1 LGHNA, CDR2 YNFKEQ. CDR3 loop: CASSPRGYTEAFF. CDR3 DNA: TGTGCCAGCAGCCCCCGGGGTTACACTGAAGCTTTCTTT.

The chain joins TRBV19 to TRBJ2-1, with D possibly TRBD2 on 7 matching bases. V was trimmed by 3 bases and J by 15 bases, leaving 18 bases between them. The CDR3 has 13 residues. Germline CDR1 LNHDA, CDR2 SQIVND (reference sequence). The CDR3 DNA sequence: TGTGCCAGTAGTATGGGGGGGCGAGGGCCCGGGTTCTTC. Its translation: CASSMGGRGPGFF.

The chain combines TRBV5-8 with TRBJ2-1; TRBD2 matches at 8 bases. V dropped 3 bases and J dropped 10; count of bases not matched to a gene: 3. The length of the CDR3 is 12 residues. The germline V gene has CDR1 SGHTS and CDR2 YDEGEE. The CDR3 loop reads CASSWPGGEQFF. In nucleotides, the CDR3 is TGTGCCAGCAGCTGGCCGGGAGGGGAGCAGTTCTTC.

The chain employs TRBV7-2 and TRBJ2-7, with D perhaps matching TRBD1 (6 bases). In germline, CDR1 is SGHTA, CDR2 FQGNSA. This CDR3 has 14 residues. Trimming cost V 1 base and J 4 bases, with 11 bases left between them. CDR3 region: CASSLGGRPYEQYF. The DNA for the CDR3 is TGTGCCAGCAGCTTAGGGGGGCGGCCGTACGAGCAGTACTTC.